The table lists the clone carrying this TCR beta chain with a few counts. The antigen is not known. The data were taken from a study of cytomegalovirus exposure and HLA in healthy donors. Study results and limitations: When a later analysis compared HLA-associated TCR beta chains with equally common others, the HLA-associated chains turned out to be more clonally expanded and to have lower generation probabilities.

Primers: 60 Vbeta forward and 13 Jbeta reverse. TCRdb's table, derived via immunoSEQ multiplex PCR, lists solely in-frame clones and lacks some. The repertoire holds approximately 160,000 clones, with 80% as singletons. Germline loops: CDR1 LGHNA, CDR2 YNFKEQ. Trimming left V 1 base short and J 1 base short, with 5 bases between. The CDR3 spans 14 residues. The receptor comes from a man aged 30 to 45 in good health and CMV-seropositive. This chain joins TRBV4-2 and TRBJ1-3; no clear D. What was sequenced was PBMCs. The CDR3 region has the DNA TGTGCCAGCAGCCAAGCCGGTTCTGGAAACACCATATATTTT. It translates to CASSQAGSGNTIYF.